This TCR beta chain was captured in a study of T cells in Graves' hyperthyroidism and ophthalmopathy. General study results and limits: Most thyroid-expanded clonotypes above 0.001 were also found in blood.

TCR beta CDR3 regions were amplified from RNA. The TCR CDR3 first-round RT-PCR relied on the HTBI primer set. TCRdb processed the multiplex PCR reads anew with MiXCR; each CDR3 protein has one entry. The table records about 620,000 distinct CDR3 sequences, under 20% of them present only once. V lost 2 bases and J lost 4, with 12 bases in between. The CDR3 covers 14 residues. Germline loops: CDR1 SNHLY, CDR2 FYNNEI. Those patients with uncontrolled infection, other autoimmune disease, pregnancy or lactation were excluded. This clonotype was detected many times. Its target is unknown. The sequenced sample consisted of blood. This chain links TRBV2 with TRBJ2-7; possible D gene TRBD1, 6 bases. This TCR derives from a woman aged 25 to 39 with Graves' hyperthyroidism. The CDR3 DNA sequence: TGTGCCAGCAGTGAAAGTAGGGGGAGTTACGAGCAGTACTTC. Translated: CASSESRGSYEQYF.